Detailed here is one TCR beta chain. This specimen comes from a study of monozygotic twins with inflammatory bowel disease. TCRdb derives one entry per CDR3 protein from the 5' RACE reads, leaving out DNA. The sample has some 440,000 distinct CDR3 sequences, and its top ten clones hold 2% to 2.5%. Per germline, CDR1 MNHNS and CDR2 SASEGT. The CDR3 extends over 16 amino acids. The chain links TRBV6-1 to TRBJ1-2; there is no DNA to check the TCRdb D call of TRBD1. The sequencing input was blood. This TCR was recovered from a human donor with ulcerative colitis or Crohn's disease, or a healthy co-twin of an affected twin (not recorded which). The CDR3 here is CASMASGRSTNYGYTF.